A selection of T cell receptor beta chains follows, all from one sample in a study of CD8+CD57+ T cells in acquired aplastic anemia. One entry per CDR3 protein results from TCRdb running MiXCR on the reads. The table records approximately 81,000 distinct CDR3 sequences, approximately 46% of them present only once. Sequences were obtained from sorted CD4+, CD8+, or CD8+CD57+ T cells (not recorded which) from PBMCs. Receptors were obtained from a human donor in good health, serving as a control. CDR3s include the opening cysteine and the closing phenylalanine or tryptophan. A D gene is named only where the DNA matches it firmly. Size tells how often a clone was seen (once, few, many) or the class of an expanded clone, and some rows leave it out.

v_gene	j_gene	d_gene	len	abundance	CDR3aa	CDR3nt
TRBV2	TRBJ1-1	NA	11	once	CASKGGTEAFF	TGTGCCAGCAAAGGAGGCACTGAAGCTTTCTTT
TRBV5-1	TRBJ1-2	NA	14	few	CASRTPGAGDGYTF	TGCGCCAGCAGAACTCCGGGAGCAGGAGATGGCTACACCTTC
TRBV12-3/TRBV12-4	TRBJ1-2	NA	11	many	CASTVAYGYTF	TGTGCCAGCACAGTGGCCTATGGCTACACCTTC
TRBV5-6	TRBJ1-2	NA	16	many	CASSLERDGLVYGYTF	TGTGCCAGCAGCTTGGAGAGGGACGGGCTCGTATATGGCTACACCTTC
TRBV19	TRBJ2-3	TRBD2	16	many	CASSMIAGGGTDTQYF	TGTGCCAGTAGTATGATAGCGGGGGGGGGCACAGATACGCAGTATTTT
TRBV6-5	TRBJ1-6	TRBD1	16	NA	CASSYNYRTGVSPLHF	TGTGCCAGCAGTTACAATTATAGGACAGGGGTTTCACCCCTCCACTTT
TRBV12-3/TRBV12-4	TRBJ1-5	NA	15	NA	CATSSGTTQNQPQHF	TGTGCCACATCTTCCGGGACAACTCAAAATCAGCCCCAGCATTTT
TRBV2	TRBJ2-7	TRBD1	13	NA	CASSIQGDYEQYF	TGTGCCAGCAGTATACAGGGGGACTACGAGCAGTACTTC
TRBV12-3/TRBV12-4	TRBJ2-5	NA	15	many	CASSLVPPGSGTQYF	TGTGCCAGCAGTTTAGTCCCACCAGGGTCAGGGACCCAGTACTTC
TRBV7-6	TRBJ2-4	NA	16	NA	CASSLGVSGAKNIQYF	TGTGCCAGCAGCTTAGGGGTTAGCGGTGCCAAAAACATTCAGTACTTC
TRBV24-1	TRBJ2-1	NA	13	NA	CATSGFPYNEQFF	TGTGCCACCAGCGGCTTCCCCTACAATGAGCAGTTCTTC
TRBV7-2	TRBJ2-7	TRBD2	16	many	CASSLEARDYLGEQYF	TGTGCCAGCAGCTTAGAGGCCCGGGACTACCTAGGGGAGCAGTACTTC
TRBV7-2	TRBJ2-5	NA	14	NA	CASSLAGYQETQYF	TGTGCCAGCAGCTTAGCAGGGTACCAAGAGACCCAGTACTTC
TRBV2	TRBJ2-5	TRBD2	12	many	CASRGLEETQYF	TGTGCCAGCAGAGGACTAGAAGAGACCCAGTACTTC
TRBV29-1	TRBJ1-4	NA	11	NA	CSVERGEKLFF	TGCAGCGTTGAAAGGGGTGAAAAACTGTTTTTT
TRBV9	TRBJ1-1	NA	14	many	CASSGVGANTEAFF	TGTGCCAGCAGCGGAGTGGGGGCGAACACTGAAGCTTTCTTT
TRBV24-1	TRBJ2-1	NA	13	NA	CATSLQGNNEQFF	TGTGCCACCAGTCTGCAGGGGAACAATGAGCAGTTCTTC
TRBV28	TRBJ2-7	TRBD1	15	few	CASSSSGTARDEQYF	TGTGCCAGCAGTTCATCCGGGACAGCAAGAGACGAGCAGTACTTC
TRBV19	TRBJ1-5	NA	15	once	CASSMRWESNQPQHF	TGTGCCAGTAGTATGCGGTGGGAGAGCAATCAGCCCCAGCATTTT
TRBV7-9	TRBJ2-7	NA	12	NA	CASSFRLREQYF	TGTGCCAGCAGCTTCAGGTTAAGGGAGCAGTACTTC
TRBV20-1	TRBJ1-2	TRBD1	14	NA	CSASLQGMNYGYTF	TGCAGTGCTAGTCTACAGGGGATGAACTATGGCTACACCTTC
TRBV20-1	TRBJ2-7	NA	12	many	CSASNSSYEQYF	TGCAGTGCTAGCAACAGCTCCTACGAGCAGTACTTC
TRBV19	TRBJ1-5	NA	13	once	CASTGMGNQPQHF	TGTGCCTCCACAGGGATGGGCAATCAGCCCCAGCATTTT
TRBV12-3/TRBV12-4	TRBJ1-1	NA	15	once	CASSIVSGIDTEAFF	TGTGCCAGCAGTATCGTATCGGGGATCGACACTGAAGCTTTCTTT
TRBV2	TRBJ1-5	NA	13	NA	CASRPEQNQPQHF	TGTGCCAGCAGACCCGAACAGAATCAGCCCCAGCATTTT
TRBV19	TRBJ2-5	NA	14	NA	CASSMLGREETQYF	TGTGCCAGTAGTATGTTGGGCAGGGAAGAGACCCAGTACTTC
TRBV10-1	TRBJ1-6	NA	13	NA	CASSAGPYSPLHF	TGCGCCAGCAGTGCCGGACCTTATTCACCCCTCCACTTT
TRBV24-1	TRBJ2-7	TRBD1	14	NA	CATSETGNSYEQYF	TGTGCCACCAGTGAGACAGGGAACTCCTACGAGCAGTACTTC
TRBV11-1	TRBJ2-1	NA	14	NA	CASSLAGTYNEQFF	TGTGCCAGCAGCTTAGCGGGCACCTACAATGAGCAGTTCTTC
TRBV12-3/TRBV12-4	TRBJ2-5	NA	13	few	CASRDENQETQYF	TGTGCCAGCCGGGACGAAAATCAAGAGACCCAGTACTTC
TRBV11-2	TRBJ2-7	TRBD2	15	NA	CASSPRLAGEYEQYF	TGTGCCAGCAGCCCGAGACTAGCGGGAGAATACGAGCAGTACTTC
TRBV7-8	TRBJ1-2	NA	13	NA	CASSQGRTYGYTF	TGTGCCAGCAGCCAAGGACGGACTTATGGCTACACCTTC
TRBV24-1	TRBJ1-2	NA	15	NA	CATSDSRAGNYGYTF	TGTGCCACCAGTGATTCCAGGGCGGGAAACTATGGCTACACCTTC
TRBV2	TRBJ1-1	TRBD1	13	many	CAREDRPRPGAFF	TGTGCCAGAGAGGACAGGCCGAGACCGGGGGCTTTCTTT
TRBV12-3/TRBV12-4	TRBJ1-1	NA	12	many	CASTLAGGEAFF	TGTGCCAGCACGCTGGCGGGTGGTGAAGCTTTCTTT
TRBV6-1	TRBJ2-7	NA	13	many	CASQGGGSYEQYF	TGTGCCAGCCAGGGAGGGGGTTCCTACGAGCAGTACTTC
TRBV5-1	TRBJ1-2	NA	13	many	CASSLVDSYGYTF	TGCGCCAGCAGCTTGGTGGACAGCTATGGCTACACCTTC
TRBV6-1	TRBJ2-7	NA	14	many	CASSPGVRSYEQYF	TGTGCCAGCAGTCCAGGAGTTCGATCCTACGAGCAGTACTTC
TRBV7-3	TRBJ2-5	NA	15	NA	CASRLKRDKQETQYF	TGTGCCAGCAGACTAAAAAGGGACAAACAAGAGACCCAGTACTTC